This paragraph covers one T cell receptor (beta chain) sequence. In the authors' methods: Reference gene primer amplification yielded estimated nucleated cell counts. Assay: immunoSEQ multiplex PCR; the TCRdb copy retains only in-frame clones and omits some. That table is the source of V, J and clone size, and D and trimming were worked out from the DNA. The repertoire holds tens of thousands of clones, about 90% seen once, with around 5% in the top ten. The CDR3 totals 11 residues. Germline V gene data show CDR1 as SEHNR and CDR2 as FQNEAQ (reference sequence). V dropped 3 bases and J dropped 9 bases, with 5 bases sitting between them. The data are from a study of blood T cell repertoires in COVID-19. Study overall: There were acute and convalescent COVID-19 samples, and they came from the United States, Italy and Spain. Sample material is recorded as cDNA or gDNA derived from T cells, B-cell-depleted T cells, or PBMCs.

The gene calls are TRBV7-9 and TRBJ2-2; D uncertain. The clonotype originates from a human donor in a cohort sampled during active COVID-19. Sequencing input: peripheral blood. CDR3 nucleotide sequence: TGTGCCAGCAGCTTTTCCTGGGAGCTGTTTTTT. As protein: CASSFSWELFF.